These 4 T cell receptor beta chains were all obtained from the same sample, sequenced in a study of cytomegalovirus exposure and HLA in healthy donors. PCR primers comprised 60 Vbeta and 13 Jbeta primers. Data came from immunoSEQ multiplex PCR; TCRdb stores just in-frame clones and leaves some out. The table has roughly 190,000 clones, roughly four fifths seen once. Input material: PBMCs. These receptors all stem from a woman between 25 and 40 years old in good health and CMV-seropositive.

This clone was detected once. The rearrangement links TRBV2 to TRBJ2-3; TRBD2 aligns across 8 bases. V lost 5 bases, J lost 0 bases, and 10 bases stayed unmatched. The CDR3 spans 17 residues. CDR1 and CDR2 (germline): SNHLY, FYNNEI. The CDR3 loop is CASSPQDSGDSTDTQYF. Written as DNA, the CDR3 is TGTGCCAGCAGTCCCCAAGATAGCGGGGATAGCACAGATACGCAGTATTTT.

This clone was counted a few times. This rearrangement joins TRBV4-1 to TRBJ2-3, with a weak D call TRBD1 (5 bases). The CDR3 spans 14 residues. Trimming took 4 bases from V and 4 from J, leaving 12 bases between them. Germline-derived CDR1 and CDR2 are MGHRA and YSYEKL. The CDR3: CASSPGLWADTQYF. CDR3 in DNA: TGCGCCAGCAGCCCAGGGTTATGGGCAGATACGCAGTATTTT.

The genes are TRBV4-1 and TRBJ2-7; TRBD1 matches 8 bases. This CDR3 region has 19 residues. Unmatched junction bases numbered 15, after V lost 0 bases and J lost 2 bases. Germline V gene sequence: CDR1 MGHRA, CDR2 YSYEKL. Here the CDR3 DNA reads TGCGCCAGCAGCCAAGACTCAAACCCGGGACAGGTGGCAACCTACGAGCAGTACTTC. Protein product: CASSQDSNPGQVATYEQYF.

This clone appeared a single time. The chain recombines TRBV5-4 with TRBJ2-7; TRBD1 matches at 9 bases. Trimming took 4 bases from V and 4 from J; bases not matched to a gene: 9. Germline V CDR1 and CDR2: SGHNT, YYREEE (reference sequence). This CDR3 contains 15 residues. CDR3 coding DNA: TGTGCCAGCAGCCCTGTAGGGACAGGGTCATACGAGCAGTACTTC. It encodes CASSPVGTGSYEQYF.